What follows are 16 T cell receptor beta chains derived from one specimen sequenced in a study of vaccination and CD4 T cells after COVID-19. These TCRs' antigens remain unknown. Sequencing of the DNA from cultured CD4+ T cells was carried out with the Oncomine TCR Beta short-read assay. Each CDR3 protein gets one entry after TCRdb re-called the PCR reads with MiXCR. Found here are under 25,000 distinct CDR3 sequences, 54% of them singletons; the top ten hold around 5.9%. Treatment of the sample: roughly ten-day PBMC culture with coronavirus spike peptide pools or control peptides (ViraFEST assay). Sequencing was carried out using CD4+ T cells from blood, cultured in vitro. These receptor sequences come from a human donor who had recovered from COVID-19.

The CDR3 loop is CASSETWQGYTF. CDR3 nucleotides: TGTGCCAGCAGTGAAACCTGGCAGGGCTACACCTTC. The chain has TRBV2 and TRBJ1-2, with unresolved D. Germline V gene data show CDR1 as SNHLY and CDR2 as FYNNEI. V lost 2 bases and J lost 8, with 9 bases in between. The CDR3 loop spans 12 amino acids.

This clonotype was seen only a few times. The chain carries TRBV6-5 and TRBJ2-7; the D gene is possibly TRBD2 (7 bases). This CDR3 is 13 amino acids long. CDR1 and CDR2 from the germline V gene are MNHEY and SVGAGI. The germline V and J ends were trimmed by 4 bases and 7 bases, with 14 bases remaining between them. The CDR3 bases are TGTGCCAGCAGTTTAACAGGGCGGGGGGAGCAGTACTTC. As protein: CASSLTGRGEQYF.

The rearrangement uses TRBV20-1 and TRBJ1-4, with 10 bases aligning to TRBD1. CDR3 length equals 15 residues. From germline, CDR1 is DFQATT and CDR2 SNEGSKA (reference sequence). The J segment lost 7 bases and the V segment lost 3 bases, leaving 8 bases of the junction unmatched. The CDR3 coding sequence is TGCAGTGCTAGCCCACGACAGGGGGCTAGTGAAAAACTGTTTTTT. Its protein product is CSASPRQGASEKLFF.

This clonotype has a handful of counts. The genes are TRBV6-1 and TRBJ1-2; the D gene is possibly TRBD1 (5 bases). Germline CDR1 reads MNHNS; CDR2 reads SASEGT. The length of the CDR3 is 15 residues. V gave up 5 bases and J gave up 7 bases, with 20 bases separating them. The CDR3, as DNA: TGTGCCAGCAGTACGTCCGGCAGGGCCTCAAGTGGCTACACCTTC. Translated, it gives CASSTSGRASSGYTF.

This rearrangement joins TRBV20-1 to TRBJ1-4; D not resolved. The CDR3 is 12 amino acids. Germline V gene data show CDR1 as DFQATT and CDR2 as SNEGSKA (reference sequence). V lost 7 bases and J 4 bases, leaving 10 bases between the germline ends. The CDR3 sequence: CSVRENNEKLFF. The CDR3 DNA is TGCAGTGTCCGGGAGAATAATGAAAAACTGTTTTTT.

This clonotype turned up a few times. The chain combines TRBV30 with TRBJ1-2; maybe TRBD1 (5 bases). V gave up 3 bases and J gave up 8 bases, with 13 bases separating them. Germline CDR1 reads GTSNPN; CDR2 reads SVGIG (reference sequence). The CDR3 sequence is 12 residues long. Here the CDR3 DNA reads TGTGCCTGGAGCGCGGGGGATTGGGGCTACACCTTC. Its translation: CAWSAGDWGYTF.

The chain employs TRBV27 and TRBJ1-1; D gene unclear. This CDR3 spans 14 amino acids. V lost 5 bases and J 2 bases, leaving 12 bases between the germline ends. The germline V gene encodes CDR1 MNHEY and CDR2 SMNVEV (reference sequence). CDR3 DNA: TGTGCCAGCAGTGTCAGGATTGGAAACACTGAAGCTTTCTTT. Protein sequence: CASSVRIGNTEAFF.

The chain recombines TRBV6-2 or TRBV6-3 with TRBJ2-3; 7 nucleotides align to TRBD1. The CDR3 runs 13 residues. Germline values: CDR1 MNHEY, CDR2 SVGEGT. With V trimmed by 2 bases and J by 9 bases, 5 bases remained unmatched. The CDR3 spells CASSYHGTVTQYF. The CDR3, as DNA: TGTGCCAGCAGTTACCATGGGACAGTCACGCAGTATTTT.

The CDR3 sequence: CASRWRQLQETQYF. The CDR3 DNA reads TGTGCCAGCAGATGGAGACAGCTCCAAGAGACCCAGTACTTC. This chain uses TRBV6-2 or TRBV6-3 with TRBJ2-5; D might be TRBD1 (5 bases). Trimming took off 6 bases at V and 1 base at J, with 12 bases between the two ends. The CDR3 covers 14 residues. Looked up from germline, CDR1 is MNHEY and CDR2 is SVGEGT.

The table lists this clonotype with a few counts. This rearrangement joins TRBV20-1 to TRBJ1-5; D gene uncertain. This CDR3 has 15 amino acids. The V gene lost 6 bases and the J gene lost 1 base, with 16 bases spanning the gap. Germline CDR1 and CDR2: DFQATT and SNEGSKA (reference sequence). Here the CDR3 reads CSAVTVQASNQPQHF. CDR3 coding DNA: TGCAGTGCCGTCACGGTCCAGGCCAGCAATCAGCCCCAGCATTTT.

This chain joins TRBV6-1 and TRBJ1-2, with 7 bases identical to TRBD1. The V gene end was trimmed by 6 bases and the J gene end by 3 bases; junction bases not matched to a gene: 7. Germline V gives CDR1 MNHNS, CDR2 SASEGT. The CDR3 sequence is 14 residues long. The CDR3 DNA sequence: TGTGCCAGCAGGTCTTTGGGGACAGACTATGGCTACACCTTC. Its protein is CASRSLGTDYGYTF.

The V gene is TRBV7-2, the J gene TRBJ1-4; D is undetermined. CDR1 SGHTA and CDR2 FQGNSA come from the germline V gene. This CDR3 is built from 13 residues. With 6 bases removed from V and 0 bases from J, the gap between germline ends came to 5 bases. CDR3 in amino acids: CASSLTTNEKLFF. The CDR3 DNA is TGTGCCAGCAGTCTTACAACTAATGAAAAACTGTTTTTT.

This clonotype was observed a handful of times. The chain carries TRBV30 and TRBJ2-1; 7 bases fit TRBD2. Germline CDR1 and CDR2: GTSNPN and SVGIG (reference sequence). The ends lost 0 bases at V and 2 bases at J; junction bases unmatched: 7. The CDR3 is 16 residues long. The CDR3 spells CAWSVGGSGTYNEQFF. The CDR3 bases are TGTGCCTGGAGTGTAGGCGGGAGCGGGACCTACAATGAGCAGTTCTTC. Using reference TRBV30 and TRBJ2-1 for the parts outside the CDR3, the full variable domain is SQTIHQWPATLVQPVGSPLSLECTVEGTSNPNLYWYRQAAGRGLQLLFYSVGIGQISSEVPQNLSASRPQDRQFILSSKKLLLSDSGFYLCAWSVGGSGTYNEQFFGPGTRLTVL.

The chain couples TRBV10-2 to TRBJ2-1; TRBD2 is a possible D gene (6 bases). The V end was cut by 6 bases, the J end by 0 bases, with 6 bases between. The germline V gene encodes CDR1 WSHSY and CDR2 SAAADI. This CDR3 has 13 residues. The CDR3 DNA reads as TGCGCCAGCAGCGGGAGCTCCTACAATGAGCAGTTCTTC. Its translation is CASSGSSYNEQFF.

The chain has TRBV6-5 and TRBJ1-4; 8 bases are shared with TRBD1. This CDR3 is 18 amino acids long. V dropped 0 bases and J dropped 3; count of bases not matched to a gene: 9. Germline CDR1 reads MNHEY; CDR2 reads SVGAGI. The CDR3 loop is CASSYSIPGGSANEKLFF. The CDR3 DNA follows: TGTGCCAGCAGTTACTCGATTCCAGGGGGCAGTGCTAATGAAAAACTGTTTTTT.

The chain is built from TRBV7-3 and TRBJ2-1, with 10 bases fitting TRBD1. The CDR3 is 16 amino acids. After removal of 1 base from V and 3 bases from J, the junction contained 3 bases not matched to a gene. The germline gives CDR1 SGHTA, CDR2 FQGTGA. For the CDR3, the DNA is TGTGCCAGCAGCTTAAAGACAGGGGGCGGCTACAATGAGCAGTTCTTC. Its translation: CASSLKTGGGYNEQFF.